Listed here are 20 T cell receptor beta chains from one sample, sequenced in a study of CD8+ T cells in alopecia areata. Extracted RNA was reverse transcribed, and the resulting cDNA served as sequencing template. Assay used: immunoSEQ multiplex PCR; TCRdb lists only in-frame clones, some missing. The sample shows 37,000 or so clones, under 65% of them seen only once. CD4+ cells underwent sorting into CD25+CD127- cells for roughly 5 patients. The sequencing sample was made of CD4+ Tregs sorted from blood. Receptors were obtained from a human donor with alopecia areata.

The table lists this clone with a few counts. The rearrangement uses TRBV7-2 and TRBJ2-7; the D is unclear. Germline V gene sequence: CDR1 SGHTA, CDR2 FQGNSA. The CDR3 has 13 amino acids. V was clipped by 2 bases and J by 0 bases, with 5 bases between them. The DNA for the CDR3 is TGTGCCAGCAGCTTAAGCACCTCCTACGAGCAGTACTTC. Translation gives CASSLSTSYEQYF.

This chain links TRBV4-1 with TRBJ2-5; no reliable D call. V was clipped by 1 base and J by 1 base, with 7 bases between them. CDR3 size: 14 residues. The germline CDR1 and CDR2 sequences are MGHRA and YSYEKL. CDR3: CASSQGQFQETQYF. CDR3 DNA: TGCGCCAGCAGCCAAGGGCAGTTCCAAGAGACCCAGTACTTC.

This chain uses TRBV7-9 with TRBJ2-1, with D possibly being TRBD2 (5 bases). V shed 1 base and J shed 8 bases, with 15 bases lying between them. CDR3 size: 15 residues. CDR1 SEHNR and CDR2 FQNEAQ come from the germline V gene (reference sequence). The CDR3 nucleotides read TGTGCCAGCAGCTTAGGTGTATCGGGGAACGATGAGCAGTTCTTC. It is translated as CASSLGVSGNDEQFF.

This clone was observed a few times. The chain joins TRBV5-1 to TRBJ2-7; 14 nucleotides align to TRBD2. This CDR3 is built from 17 residues. V lost 3 bases to trimming and J lost 5 bases; unmatched junction nucleotides: 10. CDR1 SGHRS and CDR2 YFSETQ come from the germline V gene. CDR3 nucleotide sequence: TGCGCCAGCAGCTGGGGACTAGCGGGAGCACAGAAGGACGAGCAGTACTTC. Translation gives CASSWGLAGAQKDEQYF.

This chain connects TRBV28 to TRBJ2-1; D unclear. V lost 2 bases to trimming and J lost 7 bases, with 12 bases between them. CDR1 is MDHEN and CDR2 is SYDVKM in the germline V gene. The CDR3 runs 14 residues. This chain's CDR3 is CASSLVISRNEQFF. For the CDR3, the DNA is TGTGCCAGCAGTTTAGTAATCAGTCGTAATGAGCAGTTCTTC.

The V and J genes are TRBV10-3 and TRBJ1-5; 7 bases are a match to TRBD1. Germline loops: CDR1 ENHRY, CDR2 SYGVKD. This CDR3 is 14 amino acids long. V lost 6 bases to trimming and J lost 6 bases; unmatched junction nucleotides: 8. In DNA form, the CDR3 reads TGTGCCATCAGGAGACAGGGAGAGGGTCAGCCCCAGCATTTT. Its protein product is CAIRRQGEGQPQHF.

The V call is TRBV6-5, the J call TRBJ2-5, with no clear D. The CDR3 totals 13 residues. The V gene lost 6 bases and the J gene lost 2 bases, with 10 bases spanning the gap. CDR1 is MNHEY, CDR2 SVGAGI, per germline. This chain's CDR3 is CASRRPLQETQYF. As DNA, the CDR3 is TGTGCCAGCAGGCGACCGTTGCAAGAGACCCAGTACTTC.

CDR3 in DNA: TGTGCCAGCAGGCCTAGCGGGGGGGCCTCGTATGAGCAGTTCTTC. Translation gives CASRPSGGASYEQFF. The rearrangement links TRBV6-6 to TRBJ2-1; 12 bases are a match to TRBD2. The CDR3 totals 15 residues. Losses at the gene ends were 6 bases for V and 8 bases for J; bases not matched to a gene: 8. CDR1 is MNHNY and CDR2 is SVGAGI in the germline V gene (reference sequence).

This clone was counted a few times. The chain recombines TRBV5-8 with TRBJ1-2; D call uncertain. V was shortened by 2 bases and J by 3 bases, with 5 bases between the two germline ends. Germline CDR1 is SGHTS and CDR2 is YDEGEE. This CDR3 is 12 amino acids long. This chain's CDR3 is CASSLTDYGYTF. The DNA for the CDR3 is TGTGCCAGCAGCTTAACAGACTATGGCTACACCTTC. Full variable domain (rest looked up from reference TRBV5-8 and TRBJ1-2): EAGVTQSPTHLIKTRGQQATLRCSPISGHTSVYWYQQALGLGLQFLLWYDEGEERNRGNFPPRFSGRQFPNYSSELNVNALELEDSALYLCASSLTDYGYTFGSGTRLTVV.

The CDR3 bases are TGTGCCAGCAGTATCGGAGGACTAGCGGGAGTAAATGAGCAGTTCTTC. It specifies CASSIGGLAGVNEQFF. V gene TRBV25-1 combines with J gene TRBJ2-1; 13 bases are shared with TRBD2. V lost 5 bases to trimming and J lost 7 bases; unmatched junction nucleotides: 8. CDR3 length: 16 amino acids. The V gene's germline CDR1 is MGHDK and CDR2 SYGVNS.

This sequence joins TRBV5-1 and TRBJ2-7, with D possibly TRBD1 on 6 matching bases. There are 15 residues in the CDR3. Germline V lookup: CDR1 SGHRS, CDR2 YFSETQ. V lost 5 bases and J 2 bases, leaving 17 bases between the germline ends. This CDR3 reads CASSLNTDRTYEQYF. In nucleotides, the CDR3 is TGCGCCAGCAGTTTGAATACGGACAGAACCTACGAGCAGTACTTC.

Remarks on this clone: The identical CDR3 is also encoded by other nucleotide sequences in the sample. The J gene is TRBJ2-3, the V gene TRBV5-1; D is perhaps TRBD1 (6 bases). Trimming cost V 2 bases and J 5 bases, with 12 bases left between them. This CDR3 has 14 amino acids. Germline CDR1 SGHRS, CDR2 YFSETQ. The DNA for the CDR3 is TGCGCCAGCAGCTTAGGTCAGGGGAGAGATACGCAGTATTTT. Its translation: CASSLGQGRDTQYF. The full variable domain, its missing parts supplied by reference TRBV5-1 and TRBJ2-3, is KAGVTQTPRYLIKTRGQQVTLSCSPISGHRSVSWYQQTPGQGLQFLFEYFSETQRNKGNFPGRFSGRQFSNSRSEMNVSTLELGDSALYLCASSLGQGRDTQYFGPGTRLTVL.

The gene calls are TRBV10-3 and TRBJ2-7; 7 bases are shared with TRBD1. The CDR3 consists of 14 residues. Trimming took 3 bases from V and 2 from J; bases not matched to a gene: 4. The germline V gene encodes CDR1 ENHRY and CDR2 SYGVKD. The CDR3 DNA sequence: TGTGCCATCAGTGAAGGGACAGTCACCTACGAGCAGTACTTC. It codes for CAISEGTVTYEQYF.

The CDR3 coding sequence is TGTGCCAGCAGCTCAAAGCGTCCGGGACAGGGGCACTACGAGCAGTACTTC. Protein: CASSSKRPGQGHYEQYF. The chain recombines TRBV11-1 with TRBJ2-7; 10 bases are a match to TRBD1. V gave up 4 bases and J gave up 3 bases; unmatched junction bases: 12. There are 17 residues in the CDR3. Per the germline V gene, CDR1 is SGHAT and CDR2 is FQDESV (reference sequence).

The chain carries TRBV7-2 and TRBJ1-1, with D perhaps matching TRBD1 (6 bases). The V gene's germline CDR1 is SGHTA and CDR2 FQGNSA. The CDR3 has 14 amino acids. V was shortened by 5 bases and J by 2 bases, with 12 bases between the two germline ends. CDR3: CASSQGGGNTEAFF. CDR3 DNA: TGTGCCAGCAGCCAGGGAGGGGGTAACACTGAAGCTTTCTTT.

J is TRBJ2-1 and V is TRBV7-2; 9 nucleotides align to TRBD2. V shed 5 bases and J 4 bases; nucleotides not matched to a gene: 6. The CDR3 has 15 amino acids. CDR1 is SGHTA and CDR2 is FQGNSA in the germline V gene. CDR3 sequence: CASSDGTSKYNEQFF. CDR3 coding DNA: TGTGCCAGCAGCGACGGGACTAGCAAGTACAATGAGCAGTTCTTC. Full variable domain (missing parts from reference TRBV7-2 and TRBJ2-1): GAGVSQSPSNKVTEKGKDVELRCDPISGHTALYWYRQSLGQGLEFLIYFQGNSAPDKSGLPSDRFSAERTGGSVSTLTIQRTQQEDSAVYLCASSDGTSKYNEQFFGPGTRLTVL.

Written as DNA, the CDR3 is TGTGCCAGCAGTGAGGGACACGGCCTCGATCAGCCCTACAATGAGCAGTTCTTC. It specifies CASSEGHGLDQPYNEQFF. This chain links TRBV27 with TRBJ2-1, with D possibly TRBD1 on 6 matching bases. Per germline, CDR1 MNHEY and CDR2 SMNVEV (reference sequence). V was shortened by 5 bases and J by 2 bases, with 22 bases between the two germline ends. This CDR3 contains 18 residues.

For the CDR3, the DNA is TGTGCCAGCTCAAACCGGGACACAGATACGCAGTATTTT. Encoded protein: CASSNRDTDTQYF. V and J are TRBV18 and TRBJ2-3; D is perhaps TRBD2 (5 bases). The CDR3 is 13 residues long. V lost 5 bases and J lost 2, with 8 bases in between. Germline CDR1 is KGHSH and CDR2 is LQKENI.

V gene TRBV7-9 combines with J gene TRBJ2-1, with 8 bases lining up with TRBD2. Trimming removed 8 bases from V and 7 bases from J; junction bases left unmatched: 13. Germline CDR1 is SEHNR and CDR2 is FQNEAQ (reference sequence). The CDR3 contains 15 residues. CDR3 coding DNA: TGTGCCAGCGTTTACACGGGGGGGCCTTTTAATGAGCAGTTCTTC. This gives the protein CASVYTGGPFNEQFF.

V usage is TRBV7-9 and J usage is TRBJ2-7, with D possibly TRBD1 on 5 matching bases. CDR3 size: 15 residues. From germline, CDR1 is SEHNR and CDR2 FQNEAQ (reference sequence). The V end was cut by 1 base, the J end by 0 bases, with 10 bases between. CDR3 sequence (DNA): TGTGCCAGCAGCTTAGAAACAGGCAGCTCCTACGAGCAGTACTTC. Amino acids: CASSLETGSSYEQYF.